This T cell receptor (beta chain) was obtained from a study of blood T cell repertoires in COVID-19. This clone was seen a single time. The CDR3 contains 14 residues. Germline-derived CDR1 and CDR2 are SNHLY and FYNNEI. The V and J ends lost 2 bases and 6 bases respectively, with 13 bases between them. Repertoires were generated with immunoSEQ multiplex PCR, while TCRdb's copy carries only in-frame clones and drops some. The sample carries approximately 100,000 clones, roughly 84% recorded once. The rearrangement joins TRBV2 to TRBJ1-1; no reliable D call. What was sequenced was peripheral blood. This TCR was sampled from a man between 60 and 75 years old with acute or convalescent COVID-19. The CDR3 DNA reads TGTGCCAGCAGTGAATTTGGAGGTGGGTCTGAAGCTTTCTTT. It codes for CASSEFGGGSEAFF.